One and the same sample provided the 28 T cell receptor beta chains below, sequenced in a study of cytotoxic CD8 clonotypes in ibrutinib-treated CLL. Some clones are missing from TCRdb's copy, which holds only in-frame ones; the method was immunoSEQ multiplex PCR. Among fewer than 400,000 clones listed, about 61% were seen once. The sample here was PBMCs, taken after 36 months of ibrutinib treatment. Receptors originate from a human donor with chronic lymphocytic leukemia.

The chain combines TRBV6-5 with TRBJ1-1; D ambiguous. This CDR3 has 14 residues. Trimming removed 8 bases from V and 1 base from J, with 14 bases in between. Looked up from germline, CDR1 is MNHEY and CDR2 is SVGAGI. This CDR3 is CASRPLRENTEAFF. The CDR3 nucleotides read TGTGCCAGCCGCCCACTGAGGGAGAACACTGAAGCTTTCTTT.

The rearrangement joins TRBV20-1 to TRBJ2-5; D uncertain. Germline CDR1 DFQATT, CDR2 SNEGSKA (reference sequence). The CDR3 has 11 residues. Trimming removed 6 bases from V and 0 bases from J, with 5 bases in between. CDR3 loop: CSATNQETQYF. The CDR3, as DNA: TGCAGTGCAACGAACCAAGAGACCCAGTACTTC.

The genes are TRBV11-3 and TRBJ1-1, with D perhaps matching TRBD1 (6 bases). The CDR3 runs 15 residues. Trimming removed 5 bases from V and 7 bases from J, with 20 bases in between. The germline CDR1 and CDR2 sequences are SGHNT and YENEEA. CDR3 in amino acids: CASSPAGTRVNEAFF. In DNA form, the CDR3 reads TGTGCCAGCAGCCCCGCCGGGACAAGAGTAAATGAAGCTTTCTTT.

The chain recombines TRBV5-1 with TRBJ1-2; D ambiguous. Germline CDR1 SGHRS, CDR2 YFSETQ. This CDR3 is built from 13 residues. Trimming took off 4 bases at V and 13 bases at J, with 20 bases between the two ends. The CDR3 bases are TGCGCCAGCAGCCCGGAGCGGGCAGGAGCTATCACCTTC. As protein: CASSPERAGAITF.

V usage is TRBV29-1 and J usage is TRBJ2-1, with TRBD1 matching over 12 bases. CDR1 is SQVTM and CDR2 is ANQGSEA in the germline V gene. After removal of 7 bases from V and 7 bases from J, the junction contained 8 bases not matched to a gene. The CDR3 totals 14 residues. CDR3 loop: CSGRDRGLGNEQFF. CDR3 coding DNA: TGCAGCGGAAGGGACAGGGGGCTAGGGAATGAGCAGTTCTTC.

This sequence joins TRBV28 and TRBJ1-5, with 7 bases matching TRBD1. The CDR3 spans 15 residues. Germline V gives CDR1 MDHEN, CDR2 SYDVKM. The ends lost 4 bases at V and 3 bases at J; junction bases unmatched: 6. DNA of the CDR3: TGTGCCAGCAGTTCTACAGGGGTAGCCAATCAGCCCCAGCATTTT. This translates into CASSSTGVANQPQHF.

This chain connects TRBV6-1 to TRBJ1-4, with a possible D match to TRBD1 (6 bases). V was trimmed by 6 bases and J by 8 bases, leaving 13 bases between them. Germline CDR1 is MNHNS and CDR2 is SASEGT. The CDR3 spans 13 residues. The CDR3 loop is CASSLRGWEKLFF. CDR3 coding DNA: TGTGCCAGCAGCCTCAGGGGTTGGGAAAAACTGTTTTTT.

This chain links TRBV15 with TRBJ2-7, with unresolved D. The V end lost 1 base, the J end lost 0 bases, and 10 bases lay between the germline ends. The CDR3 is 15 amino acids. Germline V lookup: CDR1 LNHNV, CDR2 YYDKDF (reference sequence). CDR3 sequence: CATSRVGTLSYEQYF. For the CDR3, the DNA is TGTGCCACCAGCAGAGTTGGCACCCTCTCCTACGAGCAGTACTTC.

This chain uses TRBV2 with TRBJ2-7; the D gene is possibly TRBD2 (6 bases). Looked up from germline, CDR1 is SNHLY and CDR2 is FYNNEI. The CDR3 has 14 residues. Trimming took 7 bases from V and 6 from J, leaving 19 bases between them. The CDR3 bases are TGTGCCAGCACAACGGGGCTCCCGGGAGCCGAGCAGTACTTC. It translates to CASTTGLPGAEQYF.

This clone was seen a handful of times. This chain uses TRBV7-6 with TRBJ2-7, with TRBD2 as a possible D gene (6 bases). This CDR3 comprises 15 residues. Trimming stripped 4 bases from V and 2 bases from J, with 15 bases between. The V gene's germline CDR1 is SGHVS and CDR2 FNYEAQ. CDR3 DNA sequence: TGTGCCAGCAGCTACGAGGCGGGGCGCACCTACGAGCAGTACTTC. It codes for CASSYEAGRTYEQYF.

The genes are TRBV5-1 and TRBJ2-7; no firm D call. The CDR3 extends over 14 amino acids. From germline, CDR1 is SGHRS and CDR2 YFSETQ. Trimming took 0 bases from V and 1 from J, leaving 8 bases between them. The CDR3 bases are TGCGCCAGCAGCTTGGCCAGGTCTTCCTACGAGCAGTACTTC. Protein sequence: CASSLARSSYEQYF.

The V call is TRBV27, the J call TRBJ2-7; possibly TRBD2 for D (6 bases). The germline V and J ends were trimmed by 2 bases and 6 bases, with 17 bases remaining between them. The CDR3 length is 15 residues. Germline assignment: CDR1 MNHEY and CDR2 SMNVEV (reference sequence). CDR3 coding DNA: TGTGCCAGCAGTTTAATGCCTAGCCAAGCGGGCGAGCAGTACTTC. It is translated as CASSLMPSQAGEQYF.

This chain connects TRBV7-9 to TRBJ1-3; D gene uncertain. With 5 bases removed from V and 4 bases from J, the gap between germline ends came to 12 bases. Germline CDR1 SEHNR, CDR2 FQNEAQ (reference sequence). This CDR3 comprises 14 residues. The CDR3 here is CASSPDIEGNTIYF. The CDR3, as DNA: TGTGCCAGCAGCCCAGACATTGAAGGAAACACCATATATTTT.

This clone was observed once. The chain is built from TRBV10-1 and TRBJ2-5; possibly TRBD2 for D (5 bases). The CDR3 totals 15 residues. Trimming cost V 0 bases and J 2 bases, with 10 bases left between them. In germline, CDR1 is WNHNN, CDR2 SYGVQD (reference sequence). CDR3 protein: CASSESSGLQETQYF. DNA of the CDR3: TGCGCCAGCAGTGAGTCAAGCGGACTTCAAGAGACCCAGTACTTC.

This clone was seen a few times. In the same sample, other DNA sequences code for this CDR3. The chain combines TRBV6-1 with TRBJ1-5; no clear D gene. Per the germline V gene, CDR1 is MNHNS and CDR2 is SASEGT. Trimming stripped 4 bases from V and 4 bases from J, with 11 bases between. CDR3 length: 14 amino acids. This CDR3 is CASSAEGGNQPQHF. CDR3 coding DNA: TGTGCCAGCAGTGCCGAGGGTGGAAATCAGCCCCAGCATTTT.

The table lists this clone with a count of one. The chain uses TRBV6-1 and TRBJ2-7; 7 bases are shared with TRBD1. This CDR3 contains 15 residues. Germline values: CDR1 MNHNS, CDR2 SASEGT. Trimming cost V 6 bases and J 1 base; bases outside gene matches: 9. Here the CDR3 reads CASSADRALSYEQYF. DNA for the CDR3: TGTGCCAGCAGCGCCGACAGGGCCCTTTCCTACGAGCAGTACTTC.

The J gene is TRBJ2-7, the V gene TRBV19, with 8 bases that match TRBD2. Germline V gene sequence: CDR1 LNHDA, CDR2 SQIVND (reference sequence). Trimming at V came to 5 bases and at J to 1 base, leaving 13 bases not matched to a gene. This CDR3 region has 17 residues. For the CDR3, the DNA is TGTGCCAGTAGTTCACTCGGCGGGGGGACCCCTTCCTACGAGCAGTACTTC. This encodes CASSSLGGGTPSYEQYF.

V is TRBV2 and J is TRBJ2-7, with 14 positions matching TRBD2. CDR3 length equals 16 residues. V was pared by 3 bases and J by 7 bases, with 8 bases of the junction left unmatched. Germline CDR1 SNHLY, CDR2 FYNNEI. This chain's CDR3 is CASSDPRTSGRWEQYF. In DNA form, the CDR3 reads TGTGCCAGCAGTGACCCTCGGACTAGCGGGAGGTGGGAGCAGTACTTC.

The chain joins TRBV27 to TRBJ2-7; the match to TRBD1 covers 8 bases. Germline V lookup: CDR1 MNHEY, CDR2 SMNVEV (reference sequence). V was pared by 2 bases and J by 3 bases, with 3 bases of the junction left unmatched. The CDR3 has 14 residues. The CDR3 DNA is TGTGCCAGCAGTTTAACAGGGGGTGTCTACGAGCAGTACTTC. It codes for CASSLTGGVYEQYF.

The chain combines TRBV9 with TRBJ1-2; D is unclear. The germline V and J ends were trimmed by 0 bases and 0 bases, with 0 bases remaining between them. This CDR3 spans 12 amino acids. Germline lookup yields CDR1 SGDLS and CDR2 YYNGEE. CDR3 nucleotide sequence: TGTGCCAGCAGCGTAGCTAACTATGGCTACACCTTC. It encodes CASSVANYGYTF.

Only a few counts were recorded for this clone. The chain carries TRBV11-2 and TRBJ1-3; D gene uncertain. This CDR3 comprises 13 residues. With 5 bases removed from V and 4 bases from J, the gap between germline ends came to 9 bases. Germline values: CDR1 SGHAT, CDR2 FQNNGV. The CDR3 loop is CASSPTGGNTIYF. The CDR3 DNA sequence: TGTGCCAGCAGCCCAACTGGGGGAAACACCATATATTTT.

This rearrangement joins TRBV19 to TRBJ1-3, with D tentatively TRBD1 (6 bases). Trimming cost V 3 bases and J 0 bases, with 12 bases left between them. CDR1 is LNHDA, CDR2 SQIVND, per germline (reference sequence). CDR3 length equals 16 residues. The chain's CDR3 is CASSITDRSSGNTIYF. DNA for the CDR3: TGTGCCAGTAGTATCACGGACAGATCCTCTGGAAACACCATATATTTT.

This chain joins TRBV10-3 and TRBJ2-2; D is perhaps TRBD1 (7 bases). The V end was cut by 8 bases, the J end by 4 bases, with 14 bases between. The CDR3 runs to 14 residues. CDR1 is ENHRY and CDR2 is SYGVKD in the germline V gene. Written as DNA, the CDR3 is TGTGCCATCGGACTACAGGGGAGCACCGGGGAGCTGTTTTTT. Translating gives CAIGLQGSTGELFF.

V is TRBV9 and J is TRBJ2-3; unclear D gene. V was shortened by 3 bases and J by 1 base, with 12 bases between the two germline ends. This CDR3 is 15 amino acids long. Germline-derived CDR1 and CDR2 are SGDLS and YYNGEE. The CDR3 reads CASSGNSRGTDTQYF. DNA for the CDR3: TGTGCCAGCAGCGGCAACTCCCGGGGCACAGATACGCAGTATTTT.

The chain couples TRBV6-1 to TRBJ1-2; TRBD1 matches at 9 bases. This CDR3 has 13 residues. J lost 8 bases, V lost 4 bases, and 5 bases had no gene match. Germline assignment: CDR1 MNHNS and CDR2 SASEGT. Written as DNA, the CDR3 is TGTGCCAGCAGTGGTTACAGGGGGCTAGGCTACACCTTC. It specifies CASSGYRGLGYTF.

CDR3 loop: CASSAKSRPGTAAEAFF. As DNA, the CDR3 is TGTGCCAGCTCAGCTAAGAGCCGCCCTGGGACAGCCGCTGAAGCTTTCTTT. The rearrangement uses TRBV18 and TRBJ1-1; 7 bases match TRBD1. CDR3 size: 17 residues. The V gene's germline CDR1 is KGHSH and CDR2 LQKENI. V shed 5 bases, J shed 6 bases, and the junction held 18 bases outside the gene matches.

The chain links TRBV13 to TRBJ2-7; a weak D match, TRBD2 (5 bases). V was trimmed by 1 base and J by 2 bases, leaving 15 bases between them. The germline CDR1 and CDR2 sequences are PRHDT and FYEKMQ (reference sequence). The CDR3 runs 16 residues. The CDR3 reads CASSLASGELTYEQYF. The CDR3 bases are TGTGCCAGCAGCTTAGCCAGCGGAGAACTTACCTACGAGCAGTACTTC. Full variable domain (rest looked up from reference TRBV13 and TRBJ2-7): AAGVIQSPRHLIKEKRETATLKCYPIPRHDTVYWYQQGPGQDPQFLISFYEKMQSDKGSIPDRFSAQQFSDYHSELNMSSLELGDSALYFCASSLASGELTYEQYFGPGTRLTVT.

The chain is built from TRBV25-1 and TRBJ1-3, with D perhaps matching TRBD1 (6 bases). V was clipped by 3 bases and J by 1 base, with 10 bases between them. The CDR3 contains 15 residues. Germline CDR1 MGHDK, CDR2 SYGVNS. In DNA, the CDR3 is TGTGCCAGCAGTGATAACAGGGAGTCTGGAAACACCATATATTTT. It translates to CASSDNRESGNTIYF. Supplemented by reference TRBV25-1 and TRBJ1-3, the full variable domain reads EADIYQTPRYLVIGTGKKITLECSQTMGHDKMYWYQQDPGMELHLIHYSYGVNSTEKGDLSSESTVSRIRTEHFPLTLESARPSHTSQYLCASSDNRESGNTIYFGEGSWLTVV.